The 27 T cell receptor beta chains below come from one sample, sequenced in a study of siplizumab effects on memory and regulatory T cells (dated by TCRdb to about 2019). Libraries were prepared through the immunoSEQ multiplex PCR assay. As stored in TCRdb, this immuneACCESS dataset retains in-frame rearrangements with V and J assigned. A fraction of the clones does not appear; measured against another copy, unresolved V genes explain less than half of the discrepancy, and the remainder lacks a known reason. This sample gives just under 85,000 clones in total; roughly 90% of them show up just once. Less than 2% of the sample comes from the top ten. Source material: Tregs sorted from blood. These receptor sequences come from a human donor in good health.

The CDR3 region has the DNA TGTGCCAGCAGCCAAGGCCCCACGGGGGTCTCCTACGAGCAGTACTTC. Translation gives CASSQGPTGVSYEQYF. The genes are TRBV4-2 and TRBJ2-7, with a weak D call TRBD2 (6 bases). Germline V gene sequence: CDR1 LGHNA, CDR2 YNFKEQ. Trimming shortened V by 1 base and J by 0 bases, and 13 bases separated the two germline ends. The CDR3 contains 16 residues.

In DNA, the CDR3 is TGTGCCAGCAGCCGGGACAGGGGTTATGAAAAACTGTTTTTT. Encoded protein: CASSRDRGYEKLFF. This chain links TRBV4-2 with TRBJ1-4, with 10 bases aligning to TRBD1. Germline V lookup: CDR1 LGHNA, CDR2 YNFKEQ. Trimming cost V 4 bases and J 6 bases; bases outside gene matches: 2. The CDR3 loop spans 14 amino acids.

The CDR3 protein is CATSTLLNTEAFF. Written as DNA, the CDR3 is TGTGCCACCAGCACCCTACTAAACACTGAAGCTTTCTTT. The chain recombines TRBV15 with TRBJ1-1; D gene uncertain. In germline, CDR1 is LNHNV, CDR2 YYDKDF (reference sequence). V lost 4 bases and J lost 2, with 8 bases in between. The length of the CDR3 is 13 residues.

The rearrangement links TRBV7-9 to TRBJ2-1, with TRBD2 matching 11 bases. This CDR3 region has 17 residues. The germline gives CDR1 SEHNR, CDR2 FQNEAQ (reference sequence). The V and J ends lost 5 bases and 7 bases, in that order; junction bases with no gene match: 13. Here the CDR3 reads CASSRGTASGGSNEQFF. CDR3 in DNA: TGTGCCAGCAGCCGCGGCACGGCTAGCGGGGGGTCGAATGAGCAGTTCTTC.

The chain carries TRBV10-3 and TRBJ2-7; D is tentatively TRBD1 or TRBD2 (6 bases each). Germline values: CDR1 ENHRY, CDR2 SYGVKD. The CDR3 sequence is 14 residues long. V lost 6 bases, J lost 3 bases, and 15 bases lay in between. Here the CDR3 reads CAISRGQTSYEQYF. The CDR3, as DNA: TGTGCCATCAGCCGTGGACAGACTAGCTACGAGCAGTACTTC.

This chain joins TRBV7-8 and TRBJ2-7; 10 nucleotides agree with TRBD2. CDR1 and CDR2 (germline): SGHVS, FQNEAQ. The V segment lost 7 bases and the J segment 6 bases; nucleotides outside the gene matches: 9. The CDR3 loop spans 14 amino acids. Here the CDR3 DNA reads TGTGCCAGCACCCAAAGCGGGGGGGTCTTCGAGCAGTACTTC. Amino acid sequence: CASTQSGGVFEQYF.

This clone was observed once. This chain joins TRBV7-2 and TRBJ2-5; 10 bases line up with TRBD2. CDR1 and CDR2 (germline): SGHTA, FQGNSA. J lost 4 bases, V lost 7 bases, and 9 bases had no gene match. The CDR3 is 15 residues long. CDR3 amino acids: CASTTSGGAAETQYF. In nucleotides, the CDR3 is TGTGCCAGCACCACAAGCGGGGGGGCTGCAGAGACCCAGTACTTC.

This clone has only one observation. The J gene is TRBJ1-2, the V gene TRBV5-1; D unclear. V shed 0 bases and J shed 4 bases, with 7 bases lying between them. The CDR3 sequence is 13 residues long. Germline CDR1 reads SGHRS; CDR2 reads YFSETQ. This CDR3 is CASSLGTLYGYTF. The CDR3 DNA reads TGCGCCAGCAGCTTGGGTACCCTCTATGGCTACACCTTC.

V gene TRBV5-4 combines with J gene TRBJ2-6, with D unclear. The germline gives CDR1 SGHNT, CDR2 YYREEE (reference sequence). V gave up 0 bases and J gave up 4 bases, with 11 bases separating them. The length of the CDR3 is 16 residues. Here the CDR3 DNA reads TGTGCCAGCAGCTTGGGTCGGACGGACGGGGCCAACGTCCTGACTTTC. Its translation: CASSLGRTDGANVLTF. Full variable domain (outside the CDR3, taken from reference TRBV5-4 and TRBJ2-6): ETGVTQSPTHLIKTRGQQVTLRCSSQSGHNTVSWYQQALGQGPQFIFQYYREEENGRGNFPPRFSGLQFPNYSSELNVNALELDDSALYLCASSLGRTDGANVLTFGAGSRLTVL.

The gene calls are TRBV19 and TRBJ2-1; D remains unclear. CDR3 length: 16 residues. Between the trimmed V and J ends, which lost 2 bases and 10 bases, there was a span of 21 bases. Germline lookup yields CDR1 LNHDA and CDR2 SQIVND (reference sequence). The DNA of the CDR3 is TGTGCCAGTAGTATAAGTAGGCGCGCAGGCCGGTGGGAGCAGTTCTTC. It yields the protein CASSISRRAGRWEQFF.

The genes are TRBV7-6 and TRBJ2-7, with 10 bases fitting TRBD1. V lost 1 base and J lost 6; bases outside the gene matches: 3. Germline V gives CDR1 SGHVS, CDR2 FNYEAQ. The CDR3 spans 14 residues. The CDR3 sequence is CASSLGTGGSEQYF. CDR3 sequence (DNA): TGTGCCAGCAGCTTAGGGACAGGGGGGAGCGAGCAGTACTTC.

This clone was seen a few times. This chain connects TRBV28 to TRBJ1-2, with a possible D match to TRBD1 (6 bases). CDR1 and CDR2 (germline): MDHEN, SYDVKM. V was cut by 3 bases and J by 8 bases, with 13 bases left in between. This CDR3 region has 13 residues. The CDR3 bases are TGTGCCAGCAGTTTGTGGTCGGGGGCGGGCTACACCTTC. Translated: CASSLWSGAGYTF.

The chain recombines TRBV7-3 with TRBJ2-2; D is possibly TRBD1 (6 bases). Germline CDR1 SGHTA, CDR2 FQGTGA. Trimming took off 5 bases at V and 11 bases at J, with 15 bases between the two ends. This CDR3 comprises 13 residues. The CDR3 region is CASSLGQSRELFF. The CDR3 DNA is TGTGCCAGCAGCCTCGGACAGTCTAGAGAGCTGTTTTTT. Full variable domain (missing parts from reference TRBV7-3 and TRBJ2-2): GAGVSQTPSNKVTEKGKYVELRCDPISGHTALYWYRQSLGQGPEFLIYFQGTGAADDSGLPNDRFFAVRPEGSVSTLKIQRTERGDSAVYLCASSLGQSRELFFGEGSRLTVL.

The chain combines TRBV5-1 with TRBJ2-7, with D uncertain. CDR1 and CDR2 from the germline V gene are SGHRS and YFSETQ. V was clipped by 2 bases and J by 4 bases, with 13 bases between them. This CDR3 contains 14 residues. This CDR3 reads CASSLPQAGYEQYF. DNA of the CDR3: TGCGCCAGCAGCTTACCCCAGGCCGGGTACGAGCAGTACTTC.

CDR3: CASSLDLVSEQYF. CDR3 coding DNA: TGCGCCAGCAGCTTGGATCTCGTGAGCGAGCAGTACTTC. The chain uses TRBV5-1 and TRBJ2-7, with no clear D. The germline V gene has CDR1 SGHRS and CDR2 YFSETQ. V shed 0 bases and J shed 6 bases, with 10 bases lying between them. The CDR3 loop spans 13 amino acids.

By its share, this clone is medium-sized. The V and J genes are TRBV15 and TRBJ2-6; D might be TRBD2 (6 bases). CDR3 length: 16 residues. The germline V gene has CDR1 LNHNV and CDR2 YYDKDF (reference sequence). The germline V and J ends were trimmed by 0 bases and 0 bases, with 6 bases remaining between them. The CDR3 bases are TGTGCCACCAGCAGAGAGGGGGGCTCTGGGGCCAACGTCCTGACTTTC. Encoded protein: CATSREGGSGANVLTF.

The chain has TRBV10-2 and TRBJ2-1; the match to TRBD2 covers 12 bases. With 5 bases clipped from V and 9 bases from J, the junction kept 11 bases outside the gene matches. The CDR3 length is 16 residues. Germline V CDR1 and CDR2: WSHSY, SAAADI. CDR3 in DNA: TGCGCCAGCAGTTCTAATCTAGCGGGGGGGCGAGGTGAGCAGTTCTTC. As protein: CASSSNLAGGRGEQFF.

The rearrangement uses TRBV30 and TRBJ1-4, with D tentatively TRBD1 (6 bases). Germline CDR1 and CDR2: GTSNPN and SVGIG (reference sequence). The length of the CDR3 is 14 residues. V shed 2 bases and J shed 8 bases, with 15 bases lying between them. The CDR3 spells CAWSYRDVGEKLFF. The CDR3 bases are TGTGCCTGGAGTTACAGGGATGTGGGGGAAAAACTGTTTTTT.

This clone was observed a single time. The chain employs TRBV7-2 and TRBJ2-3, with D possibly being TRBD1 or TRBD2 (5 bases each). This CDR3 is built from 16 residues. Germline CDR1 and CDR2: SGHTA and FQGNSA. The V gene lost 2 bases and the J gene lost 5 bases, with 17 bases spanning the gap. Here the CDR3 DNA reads TGTGCCAGCAGCTTATTAGTCTCTGGGGGTGGAGATACGCAGTATTTT. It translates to CASSLLVSGGGDTQYF. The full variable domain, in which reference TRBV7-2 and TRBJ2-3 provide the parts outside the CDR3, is GAGVSQSPSNKVTEKGKDVELRCDPISGHTALYWYRQSLGQGLEFLIYFQGNSAPDKSGLPSDRFSAERTGGSVSTLTIQRTQQEDSAVYLCASSLLVSGGGDTQYFGPGTRLTVL.

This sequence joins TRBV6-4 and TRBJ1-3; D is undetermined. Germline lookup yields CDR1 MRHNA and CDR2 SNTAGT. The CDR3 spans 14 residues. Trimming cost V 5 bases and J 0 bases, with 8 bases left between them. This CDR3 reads CASSLSGSGNTIYF. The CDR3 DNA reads TGTGCCAGCAGTTTGAGTGGCTCTGGAAACACCATATATTTT.

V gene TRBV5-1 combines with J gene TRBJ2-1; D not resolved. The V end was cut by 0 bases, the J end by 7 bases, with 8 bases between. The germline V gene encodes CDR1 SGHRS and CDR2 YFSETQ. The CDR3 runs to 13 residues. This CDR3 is CASSLGPGNEQFF. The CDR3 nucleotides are TGCGCCAGCAGCTTGGGTCCCGGGAATGAGCAGTTCTTC.

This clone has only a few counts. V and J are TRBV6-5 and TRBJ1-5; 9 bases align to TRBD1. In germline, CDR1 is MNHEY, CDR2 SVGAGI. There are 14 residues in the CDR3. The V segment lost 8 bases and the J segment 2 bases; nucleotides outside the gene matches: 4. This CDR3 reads CASLRDRGNQPQHF. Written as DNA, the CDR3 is TGTGCCAGCCTCCGGGACAGGGGCAATCAGCCCCAGCATTTT.

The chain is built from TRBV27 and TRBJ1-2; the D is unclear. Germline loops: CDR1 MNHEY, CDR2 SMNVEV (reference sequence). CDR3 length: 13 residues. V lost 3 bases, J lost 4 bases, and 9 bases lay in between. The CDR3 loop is CASSFGQSYGYTF. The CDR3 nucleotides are TGTGCCAGCAGTTTCGGGCAAAGCTATGGCTACACCTTC.

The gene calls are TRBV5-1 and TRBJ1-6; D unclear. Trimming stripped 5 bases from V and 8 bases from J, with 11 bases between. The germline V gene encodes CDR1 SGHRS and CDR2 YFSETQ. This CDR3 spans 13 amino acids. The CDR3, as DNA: TGCGCCAGCAGGCAAGACGTGTATTCACCCCTCCACTTT. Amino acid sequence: CASRQDVYSPLHF.

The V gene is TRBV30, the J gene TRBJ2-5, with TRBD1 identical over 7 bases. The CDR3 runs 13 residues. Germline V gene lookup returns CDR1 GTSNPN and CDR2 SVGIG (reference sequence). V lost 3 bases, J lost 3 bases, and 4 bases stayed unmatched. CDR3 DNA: TGTGCCTGGAGGGTACAGGGGAAAGAGACCCAGTACTTC. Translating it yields CAWRVQGKETQYF.

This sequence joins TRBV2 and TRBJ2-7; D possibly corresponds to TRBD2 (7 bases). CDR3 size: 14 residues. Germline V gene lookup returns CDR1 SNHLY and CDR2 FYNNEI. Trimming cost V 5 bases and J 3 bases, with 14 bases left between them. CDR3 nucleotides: TGTGCCAGCAGTAGACACAGGGAGGGCTACGAGCAGTACTTC. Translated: CASSRHREGYEQYF.

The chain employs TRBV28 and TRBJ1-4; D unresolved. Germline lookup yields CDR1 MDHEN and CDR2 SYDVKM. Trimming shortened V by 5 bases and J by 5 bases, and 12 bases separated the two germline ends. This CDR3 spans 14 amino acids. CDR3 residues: CASSRTAKNEKLFF. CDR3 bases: TGTGCCAGCAGTCGGACGGCAAAAAATGAAAAACTGTTTTTT.